This TCR beta chain was recovered during a study of CD8 T cells in Susac syndrome. Overall study: When their blood was taken, patients with Susac syndrome were therapy-naive, taking corticosteroids, or taking intravenous immunoglobulin alone. General observations from the study: Expansion of Susac CD8+ clones peaked in TEMRA cells and in active patients.

Negative isolation yielded CD8+ and CD4+ T cells; FACS enriched TEMRA cells. RNA was extracted with the RNeasy kit, and a quantity of 0.5 to 1 ug was reverse transcribed using random hexamers. It was immunoSEQ multiplex PCR that amplified TCR beta CDR3 across 54 Vbeta and 13 Jbeta. TCRdb reprocessed the immunoSEQ multiplex PCR reads via MiXCR and lists one record per CDR3 protein. Of 100,000 to 150,000 distinct CDR3 sequences detected, around 96% appear once; the ten largest clones hold 0.2% to 0.25%. Notes on this clonotype: The antigen is not known.

Trimming removed 4 bases from V and 3 bases from J, with 13 bases in between. CDR1 and CDR2 from the germline V gene are SQVTM and ANQGSEA. The CDR3 is 13 residues long. The rearrangement uses TRBV29-1 and TRBJ2-7; unclear D gene. The sequence derives from a human donor with Susac syndrome. The sequencing sample was made of CD8+ T cells from PBMCs. The CDR3 loop reads CSVGLTADYEQYF. CDR3 nucleotide sequence: TGCAGCGTTGGTCTCACGGCAGACTACGAGCAGTACTTC.